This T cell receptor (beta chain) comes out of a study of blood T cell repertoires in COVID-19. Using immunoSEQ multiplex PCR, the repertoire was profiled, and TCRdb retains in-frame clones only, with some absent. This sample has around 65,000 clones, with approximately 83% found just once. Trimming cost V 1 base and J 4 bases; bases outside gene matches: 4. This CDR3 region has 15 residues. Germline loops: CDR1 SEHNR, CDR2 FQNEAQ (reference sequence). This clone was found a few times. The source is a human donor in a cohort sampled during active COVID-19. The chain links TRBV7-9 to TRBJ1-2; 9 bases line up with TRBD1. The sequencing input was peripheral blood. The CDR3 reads CASSLGDRVPYGYTF. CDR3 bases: TGTGCCAGCAGCTTAGGGGACAGGGTTCCCTATGGCTACACCTTC.